This TCR beta chain was found in a study of OX40 agonist ivuxolimab in advanced cancers. Germline lookup yields CDR1 LGHNA and CDR2 YNFKEQ. Trimming took 0 bases from V and 5 from J, leaving 5 bases between them. This CDR3 spans 12 amino acids. This clone was seen only once. Other nucleotide sequences in the sample specify the same CDR3. Method: immunoSEQ multiplex PCR; TCRdb's copy keeps in-frame clones and lacks some. The profile shows 50,000 to 65,000 clones, 75% to 90% of them singletons. The specimen comprised CD4+ or CD8+ T cells sorted from blood, sampled in a trial of the OX40 agonist ivuxolimab. The chain recombines TRBV4-2 with TRBJ2-7; no firm D call. The origin of this receptor is an adult with an advanced solid tumor such as melanoma, head and neck, liver or kidney cancer. CDR3 sequence: CASSQDRNEQYF. CDR3 DNA: TGTGCCAGCAGCCAAGATCGGAACGAGCAGTACTTC.